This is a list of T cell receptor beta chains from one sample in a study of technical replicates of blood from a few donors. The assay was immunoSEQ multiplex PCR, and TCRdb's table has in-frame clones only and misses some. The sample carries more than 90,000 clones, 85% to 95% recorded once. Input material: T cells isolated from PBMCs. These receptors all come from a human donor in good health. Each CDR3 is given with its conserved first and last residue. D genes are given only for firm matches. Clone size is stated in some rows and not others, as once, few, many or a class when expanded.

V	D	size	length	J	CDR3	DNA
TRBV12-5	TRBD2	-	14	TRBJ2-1	CASDNPGLGDEQFF	TGTGCTAGTGACAATCCGGGACTAGGAGATGAGCAGTTCTTC
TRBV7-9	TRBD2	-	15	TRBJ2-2	CASSDSGYNTGELFF	TGTGCCAGCAGCGATAGCGGGTACAACACCGGGGAGCTGTTTTTT
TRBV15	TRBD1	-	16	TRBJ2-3	CATSRADRAHTDTQYF	TGTGCCACCAGCAGAGCCGACAGGGCACACACAGATACGCAGTATTTT
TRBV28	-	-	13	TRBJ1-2	CASQDSSDYGYTF	TGTGCCAGCCAGGACTCTTCTGACTATGGCTACACCTTC
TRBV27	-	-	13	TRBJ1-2	CASSYDRSNGYTF	TGTGCCAGCAGTTACGACAGGAGCAATGGCTACACCTTC
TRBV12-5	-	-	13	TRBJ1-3	CASGFLRGNTIYF	TGTGCTAGTGGTTTTCTGAGAGGAAACACCATATATTTT
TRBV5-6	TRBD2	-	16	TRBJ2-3	CASSRPTTSGSGTQYF	TGTGCCAGCAGCCGACCTACCACTAGCGGGAGTGGTACGCAGTATTTT
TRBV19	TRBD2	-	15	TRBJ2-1	CASSLSSGAYNEQFF	TGTGCCAGTAGTCTTAGTAGCGGGGCCTACAATGAGCAGTTCTTC
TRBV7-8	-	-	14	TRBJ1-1	CASSWRGRETEAFF	TGTGCCAGCAGCTGGAGGGGACGTGAAACTGAAGCTTTCTTT
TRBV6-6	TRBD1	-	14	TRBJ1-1	CASSYGTENTEAFF	TGTGCCAGCAGTTACGGGACAGAGAACACTGAAGCTTTCTTT
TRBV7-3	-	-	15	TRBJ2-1	CASSRRQVLGAEQFF	TGTGCCAGCAGCCGTCGACAGGTCCTAGGTGCTGAGCAGTTCTTC
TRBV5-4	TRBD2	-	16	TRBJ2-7	CASSFDSGRQAYEQYF	TGTGCCAGCAGCTTCGATAGCGGGAGGCAAGCTTACGAGCAGTACTTC
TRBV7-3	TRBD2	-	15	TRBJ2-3	CASSLLGGRSDTQYF	TGTGCCAGCAGCTTATTGGGCGGGAGGTCAGATACGCAGTATTTT
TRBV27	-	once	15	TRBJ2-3	CASSAPGLVWDTQYF	TGTGCCAGCAGTGCTCCGGGACTTGTTTGGGATACGCAGTATTTT
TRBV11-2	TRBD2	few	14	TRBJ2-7	CASSISGGSYEQYF	TGTGCCAGCAGCATAAGCGGGGGCAGCTACGAGCAGTACTTC
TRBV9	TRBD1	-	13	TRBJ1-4	CASQGATNEKLFF	TGTGCCAGTCAGGGGGCCACTAATGAAAAACTGTTTTTT
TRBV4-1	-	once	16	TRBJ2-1	CASSQAYGREHNEQFF	TGCGCCAGCAGCCAAGCTTACGGGAGAGAACACAATGAGCAGTTCTTC
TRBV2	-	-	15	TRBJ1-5	CASSEQGISNQPQHF	TGTGCCAGCAGTGAACAGGGAATTAGCAATCAGCCCCAGCATTTT
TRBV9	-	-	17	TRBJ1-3	CASSVLGGAASGNTIYF	TGTGCCAGCAGCGTTCTTGGGGGCGCCGCCTCTGGAAACACCATATATTTT
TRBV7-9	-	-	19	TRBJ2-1	CASSSRNANLREVDNEQFF	TGTGCCAGCAGCTCGAGAAATGCTAATCTACGTGAGGTCGACAATGAGCAGTTCTTC
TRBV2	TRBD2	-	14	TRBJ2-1	CASNQLAGVDEQFF	TGTGCCAGCAACCAACTAGCGGGAGTGGATGAGCAGTTCTTC
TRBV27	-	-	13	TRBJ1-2	CASSLSGVYGYTF	TGTGCCAGCAGTTTATCGGGCGTTTATGGCTACACCTTC
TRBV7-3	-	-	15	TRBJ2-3	CASSLGSGNTDTQYF	TGTGCCAGCAGCTTGGGAAGCGGCAACACAGATACGCAGTATTTT
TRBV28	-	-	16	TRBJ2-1	CASSLEGLKYWDEQFF	TGTGCCAGCAGTTTGGAGGGACTGAAATACTGGGATGAGCAGTTCTTC
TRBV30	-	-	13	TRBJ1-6	CAWSDQDNSPLHF	TGTGCCTGGAGTGACCAGGATAATTCACCCCTCCACTTT
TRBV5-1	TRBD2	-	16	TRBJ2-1	CASSLGLAVIYNEQFF	TGCGCCAGCAGCTTAGGACTAGCGGTCATCTACAATGAGCAGTTCTTC
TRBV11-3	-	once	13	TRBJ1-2	CASSLGGDYGYTF	TGTGCCAGCAGCTTAGGGGGAGACTATGGCTACACCTTC
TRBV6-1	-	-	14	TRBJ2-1	CANEDLRGYNEQFF	TGTGCCAACGAAGACTTAAGGGGCTACAATGAGCAGTTCTTC
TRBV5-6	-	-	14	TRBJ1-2	CASSLGRQVYGYTF	TGTGCCAGCAGCTTAGGGAGACAGGTCTATGGCTACACCTTC
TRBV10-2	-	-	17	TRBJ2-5	CASRNRDMGADGETQYF	TGCGCCAGCAGAAACAGGGACATGGGAGCTGACGGGGAGACCCAGTACTTC
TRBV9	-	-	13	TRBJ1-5	CASSGQGNQPQHF	TGTGCCAGCAGCGGACAGGGCAATCAGCCCCAGCATTTT
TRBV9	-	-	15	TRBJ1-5	CASSSGTVTNQPQHF	TGTGCCAGCAGCTCAGGCACAGTAACAAATCAGCCCCAGCATTTT
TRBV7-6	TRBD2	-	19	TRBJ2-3	CASSSLGGTSGLSTDTQYF	TGTGCCAGCAGCTCCCTAGGCGGGACTAGCGGTCTTAGCACAGATACGCAGTATTTT
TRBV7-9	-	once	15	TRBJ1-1	CASSLALQGNTEAFF	TGTGCCAGCAGCTTAGCGCTCCAGGGGAACACTGAAGCTTTCTTT
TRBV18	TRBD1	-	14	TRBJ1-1	CASSPAGGNTEAFF	TGTGCCAGCTCACCGGCAGGGGGGAACACTGAAGCTTTCTTT
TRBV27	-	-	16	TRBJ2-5	CASSLYRSGRVETQYF	TGTGCCAGCAGTTTATACAGATCGGGAAGAGTGGAGACCCAGTACTTC
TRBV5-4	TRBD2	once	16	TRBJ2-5	CASSSQTSGSWETQYF	TGTGCCAGCAGCTCTCAGACTAGCGGGAGCTGGGAGACCCAGTACTTC
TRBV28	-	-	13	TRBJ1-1	CASSLTYSTEAFF	TGTGCCAGCAGTTTAACTTACAGCACTGAAGCTTTCTTT
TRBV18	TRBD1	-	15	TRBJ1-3	CASSPKTGKGNTIYF	TGTGCCAGCTCACCTAAGACAGGGAAAGGAAACACCATATATTTT
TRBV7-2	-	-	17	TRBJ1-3	CASSLDTGVGLGHTIYF	TGTGCCAGCAGCTTAGATACGGGAGTTGGTTTGGGGCACACCATATATTTT
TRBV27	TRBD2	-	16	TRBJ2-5	CASSSDLAGGRETQYF	TGTGCCAGCAGTTCCGATTTAGCGGGAGGGCGGGAGACCCAGTACTTC
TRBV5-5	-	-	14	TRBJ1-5	CASSFGQSNQPQHF	TGTGCCAGCAGCTTTGGACAGTCCAATCAGCCCCAGCATTTT
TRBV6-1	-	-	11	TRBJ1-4	CASSGREKLFF	TGTGCCAGCAGTGGGAGAGAAAAACTGTTTTTT
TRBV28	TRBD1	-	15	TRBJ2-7	CASSFPGTGNYEQYF	TGTGCCAGCAGTTTCCCCGGGACAGGGAATTACGAGCAGTACTTC
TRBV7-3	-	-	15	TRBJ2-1	CASSPTWTSYNEQFF	TGTGCCAGCAGCCCAACCTGGACTTCCTACAATGAGCAGTTCTTC
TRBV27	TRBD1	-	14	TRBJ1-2	CASSWGQTNYGYTF	TGTGCCAGCAGCTGGGGACAGACTAACTATGGCTACACCTTC
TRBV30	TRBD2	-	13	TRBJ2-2	CGSAGEVAGELFF	TGTGGAAGTGCGGGAGAAGTCGCCGGGGAGCTGTTTTTT
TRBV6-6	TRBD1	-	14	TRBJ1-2	CASSENRGQYGYTF	TGTGCCAGCAGCGAAAACAGGGGGCAATATGGCTACACCTTC
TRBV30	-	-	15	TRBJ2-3	CAWSVAVSSTDTQYF	TGTGCCTGGAGTGTAGCGGTCTCTAGCACAGATACGCAGTATTTT
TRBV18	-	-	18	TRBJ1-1	CASSRTQTSGVIKVQAFF	TGTGCCAGCTCACGGACACAAACCTCAGGGGTCATAAAGGTCCAGGCTTTCTTT
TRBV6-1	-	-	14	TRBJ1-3	CASSEGLSGNTIYF	TGTGCCAGCAGTGAAGGACTCTCTGGAAACACCATATATTTT
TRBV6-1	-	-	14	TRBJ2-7	CASSELLSSYEQYF	TGTGCCAGCAGTGAACTTCTGAGCTCCTACGAGCAGTACTTC
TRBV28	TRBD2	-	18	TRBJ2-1	CASNPEWGGTSLTNEQFF	TGTGCCAGCAATCCCGAATGGGGGGGGACTAGCCTAACCAATGAGCAGTTCTTC
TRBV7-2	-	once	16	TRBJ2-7	CASSLNSILLTYEQYF	TGTGCCAGCAGCTTAAATAGCATACTCCTAACCTACGAGCAGTACTTC
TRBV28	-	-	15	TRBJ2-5	CASSGSRRKGETQYF	TGTGCCAGCAGTGGGTCAAGGCGTAAGGGGGAGACCCAGTACTTC
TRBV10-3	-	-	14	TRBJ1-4	CAISESTHRQKLFF	TGTGCCATCAGTGAGTCGACTCATCGACAAAAACTGTTTTTT
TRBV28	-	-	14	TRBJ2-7	CASSLSGARSEQYF	TGTGCCAGCAGTTTATCAGGGGCAAGAAGCGAGCAGTACTTC
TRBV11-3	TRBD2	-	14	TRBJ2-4	CASSLGSGRDIQYF	TGTGCCAGCAGCTTAGGGAGCGGGAGAGACATTCAGTACTTC
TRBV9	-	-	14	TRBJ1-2	CASSVGKGGYGYTF	TGTGCCAGCAGCGTGGGCAAAGGGGGCTATGGCTACACCTTC
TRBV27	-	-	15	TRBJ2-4	CASSLNSLAKNIQYF	TGTGCCAGCAGTTTAAACAGTCTAGCCAAAAACATTCAGTACTTC